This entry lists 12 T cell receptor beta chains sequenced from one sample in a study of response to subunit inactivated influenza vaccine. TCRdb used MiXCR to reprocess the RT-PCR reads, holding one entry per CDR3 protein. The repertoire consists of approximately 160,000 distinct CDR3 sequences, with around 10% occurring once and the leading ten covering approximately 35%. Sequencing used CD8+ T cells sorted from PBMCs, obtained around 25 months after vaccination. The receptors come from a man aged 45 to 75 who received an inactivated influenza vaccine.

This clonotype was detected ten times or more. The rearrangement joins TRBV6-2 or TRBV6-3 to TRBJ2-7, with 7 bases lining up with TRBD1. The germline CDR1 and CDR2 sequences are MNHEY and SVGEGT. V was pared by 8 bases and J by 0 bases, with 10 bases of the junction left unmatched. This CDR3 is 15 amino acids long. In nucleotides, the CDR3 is TGTGCCAGCCATTGGTTCAGGGGGTCCTCCTACGAGCAGTACTTC. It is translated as CASHWFRGSSYEQYF.

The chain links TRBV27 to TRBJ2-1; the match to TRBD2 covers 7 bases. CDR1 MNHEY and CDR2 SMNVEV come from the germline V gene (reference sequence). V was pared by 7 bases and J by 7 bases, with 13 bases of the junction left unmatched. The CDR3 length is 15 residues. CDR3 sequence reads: CASMLAGNSWNEQFF. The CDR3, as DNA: TGTGCCAGCATGTTAGCGGGTAATTCTTGGAATGAGCAGTTCTTC.

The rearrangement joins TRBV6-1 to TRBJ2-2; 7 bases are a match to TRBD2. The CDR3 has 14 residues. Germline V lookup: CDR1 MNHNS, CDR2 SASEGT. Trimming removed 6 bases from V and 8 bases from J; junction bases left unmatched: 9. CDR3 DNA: TGTGCCAGCAGCTGGACTAGAACGAGTGGGGAGCTGTTTTTT. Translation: CASSWTRTSGELFF.

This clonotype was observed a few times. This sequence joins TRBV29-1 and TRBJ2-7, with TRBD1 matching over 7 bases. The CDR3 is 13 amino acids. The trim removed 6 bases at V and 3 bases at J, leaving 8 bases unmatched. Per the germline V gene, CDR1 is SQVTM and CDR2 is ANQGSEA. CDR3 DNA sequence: TGCAGCGTAATCGGGACAGTGGACTACGAGCAGTACTTC. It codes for CSVIGTVDYEQYF.

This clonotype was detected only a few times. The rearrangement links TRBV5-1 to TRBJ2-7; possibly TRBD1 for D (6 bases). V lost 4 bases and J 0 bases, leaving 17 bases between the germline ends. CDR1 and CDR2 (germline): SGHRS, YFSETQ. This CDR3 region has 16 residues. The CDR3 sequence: CASSVTRQDSSYEQYF. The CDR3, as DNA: TGCGCCAGCAGCGTAACGCGACAGGATAGCTCCTACGAGCAGTACTTC.

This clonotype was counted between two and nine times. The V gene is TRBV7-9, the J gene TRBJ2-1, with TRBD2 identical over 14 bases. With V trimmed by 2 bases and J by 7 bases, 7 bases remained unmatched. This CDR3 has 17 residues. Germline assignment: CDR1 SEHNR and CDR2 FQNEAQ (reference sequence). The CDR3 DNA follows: TGTGCCAGCAGCTTACCCGCTGGACTAGCGGGAGGTAATGAGCAGTTCTTC. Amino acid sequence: CASSLPAGLAGGNEQFF.

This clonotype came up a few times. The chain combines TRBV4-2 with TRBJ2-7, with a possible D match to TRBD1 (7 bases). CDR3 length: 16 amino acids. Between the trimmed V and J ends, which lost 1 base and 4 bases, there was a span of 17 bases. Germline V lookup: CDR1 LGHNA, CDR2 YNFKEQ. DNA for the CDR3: TGTGCCAGCAGCCAAGTAAACAGGGGCGGGATTTACGAGCAGTACTTC. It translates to CASSQVNRGGIYEQYF.

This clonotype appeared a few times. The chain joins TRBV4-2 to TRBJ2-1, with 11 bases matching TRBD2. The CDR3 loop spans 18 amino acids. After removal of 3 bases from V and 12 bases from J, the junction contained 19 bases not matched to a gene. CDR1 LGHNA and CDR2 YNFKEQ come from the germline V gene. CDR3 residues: CASSQNVAGGPTTGGQFF. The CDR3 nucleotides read TGTGCCAGCAGCCAGAATGTAGCGGGAGGGCCGACAACCGGGGGGCAGTTCTTC.

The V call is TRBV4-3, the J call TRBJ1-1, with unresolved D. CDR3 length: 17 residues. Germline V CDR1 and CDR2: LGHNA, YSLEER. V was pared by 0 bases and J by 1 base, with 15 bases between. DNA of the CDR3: TGCGCCAGCAGCCAAGATCTTACGGAATCGGGGAACACTGAAGCTTTCTTT. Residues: CASSQDLTESGNTEAFF.

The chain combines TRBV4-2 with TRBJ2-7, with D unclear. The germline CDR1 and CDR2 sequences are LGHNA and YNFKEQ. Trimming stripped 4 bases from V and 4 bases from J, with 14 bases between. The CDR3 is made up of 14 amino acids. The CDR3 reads CASSPRAVDYEQYF. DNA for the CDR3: TGTGCCAGCAGCCCCCGGGCCGTAGATTACGAGCAGTACTTC.

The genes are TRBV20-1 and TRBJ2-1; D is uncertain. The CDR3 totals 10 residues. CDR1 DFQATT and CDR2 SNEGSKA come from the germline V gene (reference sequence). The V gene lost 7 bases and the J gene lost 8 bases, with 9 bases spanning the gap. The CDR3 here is CSVRMYEQFF. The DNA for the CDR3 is TGCAGTGTAAGGATGTATGAGCAGTTCTTC.

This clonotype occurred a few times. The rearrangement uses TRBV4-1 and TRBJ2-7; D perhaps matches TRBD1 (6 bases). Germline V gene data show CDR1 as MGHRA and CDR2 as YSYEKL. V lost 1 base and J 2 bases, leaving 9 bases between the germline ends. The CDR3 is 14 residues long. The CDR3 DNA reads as TGCGCCAGCAGCCAAGTTCAGGGGACCTACGAGCAGTACTTC. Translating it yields CASSQVQGTYEQYF.